This T cell receptor beta chain derives from a study of shared clonotypes between healthy human individuals (TCRdb year 2020). Broadly, across the study: The cohort comprised a couple of women and a few men aged 18 to 49 years. For each donor, CD4 naive and CD4 memory were each given three plates, CD8 naive was given two plates, and CD8 memory was given one plate. Blood TCR repertoires of about 5 healthy adults were deeply sequenced to estimate repertoire size and the extent of clonotype sharing between individuals. Per donor, leukapheresis produced somewhere between about 0.9 and 9.5 billion PBMCs. Libraries were prepared and TCR repertoires were sequenced by different laboratories using diverse techniques, in order to increase sequencing depth and limit assay-specific biases.

Comment on this clone: Its antigen is currently not known. No much larger clone is present one base from it, and per-base qualities are unavailable.

Overall study results and their limits: Larger estimated clonotype richness was generally found for naive subsets than for memory subsets. Compared with non-shared clonotypes, clonotypes shared by all four sorted-subset donors had higher generation probabilities. Pairwise subsampling indicated that sequencing depth was expected to affect the degree of clonotype sharing among donors. Sharing across several donors was observed for approximately 5% of naive CD4, over 3% of naive CD8, roughly 2.3% of memory CD4, and roughly 0.4% of memory CD8 clonotypes. The genetic and exposure-history diversity represented was limited by the small number of donors. Rarefaction of sorted-subset datasets indicated incomplete sequencing despite the large sequencing depth. Only blood was sampled, and tissue TCR repertoires likely differ from those in blood.

The donors were healthy, HIV-negative adults with no recently reported acute infections or vaccinations. All donors were Caucasian adults living in Nashville, Tennessee, USA. CD4+ T cells were enriched by magnetic negative selection, after which naive cells were positively selected on CD45RA and the negative fraction was taken as the memory subset. After blood collection by leukapheresis, PBMCs were isolated using Ficoll-Histopaque density gradient centrifugation and then cryopreserved in the vapor phase of liquid nitrogen. Analytical flow cytometry was used to check the purity and quantity of each magnetically sorted T cell population. From each sorted fraction, genomic DNA was isolated and quantified by UV absorbance on a Nanodrop 2000c. The CDR3 covers 11 residues, taking in both the cysteine and the phenylalanine. This entry keeps only the CDR3 DNA: 33 bases, framed from base 1. The germline V gene specifies MGHRA as CDR1 and YSYEKL as CDR2. The trim is 5 bases for V and 9 bases for J, with a gap of 7 bases between the germline ends.

Using the deep immunoSEQ assay, TCR CDR3 regions were amplified from genomic DNA by multiplex PCR. For each cell subset, the extracted genomic DNA was distributed evenly across all wells of several immunoSEQ 96-well plates, and each plate served as one replicate. For sorted subsets, around 0.2 ug genomic DNA, equal to tens of thousands of T cell genomes, was loaded into each replicate PCR. Purified libraries were quantified with a Qubit 3.0 fluorometer, sized on a Bioanalyzer 2100, and re-quantified with the KAPA Library Quantification kit. Every immunoSEQ 96-well plate was sequenced on a separate single-read 150-cycle Illumina NextSeq 550 flow cell. The source study handled its data this way. Because the immunoSEQ output held only junctional sequences and lacked quality scores, the filtering could not match the filtering applied to full-length reads. To assign V/J genes and CDR3, sequences were annotated using PyIR, a Python wrapper for IgBLAST v1.9, with IMGT germline references. Reads with weak V/J assignments (E-value above 1e-6), missing CDR3, stop codons, out-of-frame junctions, or ambiguous translated residues were removed. V3J clonotypes were defined as sequences sharing the same inferred V gene, J gene, and CDR3 amino acid sequence. The percentage overlap between two repertoires was calculated by dividing the number of shared unique clonotypes by the size of the smaller repertoire. Repertoire richness was assessed with RTK rarefaction, the Chao1 estimator, and Recon v2.1 estimates of unobserved clonotypes. Generation probabilities were computed with OLGA for all TCRbeta clonotypes obtained by the gDNA method from several donors. Imported from immuneACCESS, the table was reduced by TCRdb to in-frame sequences with V and J called. These copies leave out some clones; in studies compared against another copy, an unresolved V gene accounts for under half, and the cause of the remainder is not known. V and J calls and clone size come straight from that table; D and trimming were deduced from the DNA. The sample table records around 700,000 clones; around 67% of these occur just once. Approximately 1.6% of the sample is in the top ten clones.

In this chain, TRBV4-1 is recombined with TRBJ1-4, with no reliable assignment of the D segment. The sequence derives from a woman aged 25-40 years in good health. Specimen: memory CD4+ T cells sorted from blood. What this sample's cell subset or site label stands for: CD45RA-negative fraction. The DNA sequence follows: TGCGCCAGCAGCTCCACGCAAAAACTGTTTTTT. It translates as CASSSTQKLFF.